This entry describes one T cell receptor beta chain. The antigen is unknown. The data originate from a study of cytomegalovirus exposure and HLA in healthy donors. Study-wide findings and caveats: There were several of the most significant clusters that appeared linked to common viral pathogens in a later analysis. A few V segments could not be told apart, such as TRBV6-2 and TRBV6-3, and were left out. Data from an earlier analysis indicated that most TCR beta V segments were productive either about 87% or about 30% of the time.

Unmatched junction bases numbered 12, after V lost 3 bases and J lost 11 bases. The CDR3 contains 14 residues. The germline V gene encodes CDR1 SGHNT and CDR2 YYREEE (reference sequence). PCR primers comprised 60 Vbeta and 13 Jbeta primers. Sequenced by immunoSEQ multiplex PCR; TCRdb stores in-frame clones only, minus some. Of approximately 170,000 clones listed, 68% are singletons. The sequence was obtained from a man aged 45-60 years in good health and CMV-seronegative. The chain links TRBV5-4 to TRBJ2-5; 8 bases agree with TRBD1. Sequencing was performed on PBMCs. The CDR3 region is CASSSGQGRREQYF. The CDR3, as DNA: TGTGCCAGCAGCTCCGGACAGGGACGAAGGGAGCAGTACTTC.